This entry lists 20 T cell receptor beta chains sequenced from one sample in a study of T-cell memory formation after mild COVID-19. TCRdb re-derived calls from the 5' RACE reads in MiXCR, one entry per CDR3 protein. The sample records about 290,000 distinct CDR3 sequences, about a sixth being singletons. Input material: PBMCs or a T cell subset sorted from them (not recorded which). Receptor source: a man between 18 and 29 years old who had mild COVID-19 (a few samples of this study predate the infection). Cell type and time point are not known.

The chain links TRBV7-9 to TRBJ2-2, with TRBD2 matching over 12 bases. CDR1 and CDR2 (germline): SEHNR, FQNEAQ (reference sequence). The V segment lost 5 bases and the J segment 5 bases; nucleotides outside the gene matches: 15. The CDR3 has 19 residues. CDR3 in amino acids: CASSPRLAGDLDGTGELFF. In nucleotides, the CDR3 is TGTGCCAGCAGCCCAAGACTAGCGGGGGACCTAGATGGAACCGGGGAGCTGTTTTTT.

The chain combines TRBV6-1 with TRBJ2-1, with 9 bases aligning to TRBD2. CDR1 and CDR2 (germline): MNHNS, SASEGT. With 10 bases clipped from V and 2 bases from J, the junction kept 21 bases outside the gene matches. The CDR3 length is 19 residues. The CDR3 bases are TGTGCCAACGGAAGACTTGCGGGGGGGCTGCGGATCCCCTACAATGAGCAGTTCTTC. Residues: CANGRLAGGLRIPYNEQFF.

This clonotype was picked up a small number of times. The CDR3 sequence is CASSQDLGGRTDTQYF. DNA of the CDR3: TGTGCCAGCAGCCAAGATCTAGGAGGGCGCACAGATACGCAGTATTTT. This chain joins TRBV14 and TRBJ2-3; tentatively, D is TRBD2 (6 bases). Trimming took 0 bases from V and 1 from J, leaving 11 bases between them. This CDR3 contains 16 residues. Germline values: CDR1 SGHDN, CDR2 FVKESK.

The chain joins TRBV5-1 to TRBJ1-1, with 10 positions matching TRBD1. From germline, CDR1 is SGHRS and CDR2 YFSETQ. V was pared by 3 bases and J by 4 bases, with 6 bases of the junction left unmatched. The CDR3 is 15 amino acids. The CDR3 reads CASSSVDRGATEAFF. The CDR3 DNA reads TGCGCCAGCAGCTCAGTGGACAGGGGGGCCACTGAAGCTTTCTTT.

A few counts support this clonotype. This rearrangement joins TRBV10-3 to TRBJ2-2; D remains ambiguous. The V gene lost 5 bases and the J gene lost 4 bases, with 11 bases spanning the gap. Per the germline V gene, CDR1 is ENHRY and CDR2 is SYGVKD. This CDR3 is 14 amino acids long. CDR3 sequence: CAISPGLTTGELFF. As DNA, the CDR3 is TGTGCCATCAGTCCCGGGCTAACCACCGGGGAGCTGTTTTTT.

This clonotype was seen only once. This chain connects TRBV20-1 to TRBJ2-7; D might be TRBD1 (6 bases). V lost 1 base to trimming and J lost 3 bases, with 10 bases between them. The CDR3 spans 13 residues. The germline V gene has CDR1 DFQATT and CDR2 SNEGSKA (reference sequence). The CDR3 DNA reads TGCAGTGCTAGAGGGGACATCCACTACGAGCAGTACTTC. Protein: CSARGDIHYEQYF.

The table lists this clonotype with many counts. CDR3 coding DNA: TGTGCCAGCAGCCCCCGACTAGCGGGGAGCGGGGAGCTGTTTTTT. Amino acid sequence: CASSPRLAGSGELFF. The rearrangement uses TRBV5-5 and TRBJ2-2, with TRBD2 matching 11 bases. V gave up 4 bases and J gave up 7 bases; unmatched junction bases: 6. Germline values: CDR1 SGHKS, CDR2 YYEKEE (reference sequence). This CDR3 is 15 amino acids long.

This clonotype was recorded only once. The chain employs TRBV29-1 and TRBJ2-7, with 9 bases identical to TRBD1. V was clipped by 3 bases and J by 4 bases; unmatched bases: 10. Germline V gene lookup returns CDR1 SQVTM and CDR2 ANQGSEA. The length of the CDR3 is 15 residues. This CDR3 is CSVELRSGTGYEQYF. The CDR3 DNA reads TGCAGCGTTGAGCTCCGATCCGGGACAGGGTACGAGCAGTACTTC.

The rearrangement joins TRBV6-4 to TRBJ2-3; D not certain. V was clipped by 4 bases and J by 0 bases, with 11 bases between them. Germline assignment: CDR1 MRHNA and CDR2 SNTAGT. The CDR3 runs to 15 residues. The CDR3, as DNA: TGTGCCAGCAGTGCTCACTCCGCGAGCACAGATACGCAGTATTTT. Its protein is CASSAHSASTDTQYF.

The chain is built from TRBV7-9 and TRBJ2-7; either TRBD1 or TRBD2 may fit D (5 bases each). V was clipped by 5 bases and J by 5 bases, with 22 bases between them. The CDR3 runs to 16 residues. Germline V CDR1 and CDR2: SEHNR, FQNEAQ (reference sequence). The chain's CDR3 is CASSASGTPDRHEQYV. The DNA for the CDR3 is TGTGCCAGCAGCGCATCCGGGACGCCTGATAGGCACGAGCAGTACGTC.

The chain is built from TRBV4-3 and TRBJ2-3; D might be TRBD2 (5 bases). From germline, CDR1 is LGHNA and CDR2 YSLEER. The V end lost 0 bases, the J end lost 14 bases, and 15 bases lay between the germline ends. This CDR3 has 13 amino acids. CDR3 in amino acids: CASSQDVRECRYF. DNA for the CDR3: TGCGCCAGCAGCCAAGATGTGAGGGAATGTCGGTATTTT.

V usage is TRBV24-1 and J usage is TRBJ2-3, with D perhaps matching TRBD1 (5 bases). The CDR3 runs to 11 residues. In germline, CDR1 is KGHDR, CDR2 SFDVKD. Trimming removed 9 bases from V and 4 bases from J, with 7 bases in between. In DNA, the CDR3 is TGTGCCACCGGGGCTTCAGATACGCAGTATTTT. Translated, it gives CATGASDTQYF.

The CDR3 nucleotides are TGTGCCAGCAGCCAAGATTGGGGATACACCGGGGAGCTGTTTTTT. Translating gives CASSQDWGYTGELFF. The chain couples TRBV4-2 to TRBJ2-2; D ambiguous. CDR1 LGHNA and CDR2 YNFKEQ come from the germline V gene. V lost 0 bases to trimming and J lost 3 bases, with 8 bases between them. The CDR3 extends over 15 amino acids.

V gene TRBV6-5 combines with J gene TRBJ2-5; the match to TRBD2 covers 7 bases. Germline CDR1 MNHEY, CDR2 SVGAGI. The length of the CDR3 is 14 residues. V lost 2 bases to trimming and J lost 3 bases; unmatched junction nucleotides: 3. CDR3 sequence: CASSYLRGEETQYF. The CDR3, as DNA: TGTGCCAGCAGTTACCTCCGGGGGGAAGAGACCCAGTACTTC.

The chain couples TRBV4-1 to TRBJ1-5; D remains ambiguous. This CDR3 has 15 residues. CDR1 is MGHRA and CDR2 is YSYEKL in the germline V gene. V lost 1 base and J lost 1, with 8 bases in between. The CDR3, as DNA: TGCGCCAGCAGCCAAGTTGGCAGCAGCAATCAGCCCCAGCATTTT. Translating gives CASSQVGSSNQPQHF.

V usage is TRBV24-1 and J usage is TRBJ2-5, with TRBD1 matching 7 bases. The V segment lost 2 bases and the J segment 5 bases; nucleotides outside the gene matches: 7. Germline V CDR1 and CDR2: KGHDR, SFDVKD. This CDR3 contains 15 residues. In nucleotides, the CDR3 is TGTGCCACCAGTGATTCACAGGGGACCGGGGAGACCCAGTACTTC. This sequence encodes CATSDSQGTGETQYF.

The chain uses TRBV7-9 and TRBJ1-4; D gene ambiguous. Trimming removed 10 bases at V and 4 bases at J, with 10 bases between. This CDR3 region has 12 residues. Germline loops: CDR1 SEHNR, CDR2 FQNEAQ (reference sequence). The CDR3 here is CAIDDLNEKLFF. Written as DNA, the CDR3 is TGTGCCATCGATGATCTTAATGAAAAACTGTTTTTT. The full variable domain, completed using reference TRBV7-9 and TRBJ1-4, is DTGVSQNPRHKITKRGQNVTFRCDPISEHNRLYWYRQTLGQGPEFLTYFQNEAQLEKSRLLSDRFSAERPKGSFSTLEIQRTEQGDSAMYLCAIDDLNEKLFFGSGTQLSVL.

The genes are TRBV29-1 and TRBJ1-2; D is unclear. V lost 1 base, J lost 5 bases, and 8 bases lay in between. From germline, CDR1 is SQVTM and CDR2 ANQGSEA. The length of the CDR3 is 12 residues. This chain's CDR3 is CSVEAATYGYTF. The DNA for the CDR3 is TGCAGCGTTGAAGCAGCCACGTATGGCTACACCTTC.

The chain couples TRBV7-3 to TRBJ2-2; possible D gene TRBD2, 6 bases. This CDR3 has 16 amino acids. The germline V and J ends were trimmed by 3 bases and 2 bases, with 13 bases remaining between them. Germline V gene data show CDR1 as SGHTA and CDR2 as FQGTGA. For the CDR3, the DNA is TGTGCCAGCAGCTTTCTTAGCGGTACAAACACCGGGGAGCTGTTTTTT. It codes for CASSFLSGTNTGELFF.

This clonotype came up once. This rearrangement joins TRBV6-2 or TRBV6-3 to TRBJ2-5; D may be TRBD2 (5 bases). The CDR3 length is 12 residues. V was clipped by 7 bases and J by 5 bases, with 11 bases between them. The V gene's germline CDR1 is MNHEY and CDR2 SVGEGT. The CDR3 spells CASKHPGETQYF. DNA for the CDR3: TGTGCCAGCAAGCACCCGGGGGAGACCCAGTACTTC.